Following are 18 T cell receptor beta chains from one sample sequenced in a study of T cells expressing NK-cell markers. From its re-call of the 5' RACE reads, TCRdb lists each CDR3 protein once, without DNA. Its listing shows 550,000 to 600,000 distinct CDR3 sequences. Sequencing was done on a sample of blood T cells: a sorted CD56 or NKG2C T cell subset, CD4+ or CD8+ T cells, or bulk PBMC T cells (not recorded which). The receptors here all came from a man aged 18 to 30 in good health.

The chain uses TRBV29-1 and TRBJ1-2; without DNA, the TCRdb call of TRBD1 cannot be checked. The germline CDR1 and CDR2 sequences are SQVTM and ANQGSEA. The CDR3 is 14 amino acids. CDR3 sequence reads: CSVEVGQDPYGYTF.

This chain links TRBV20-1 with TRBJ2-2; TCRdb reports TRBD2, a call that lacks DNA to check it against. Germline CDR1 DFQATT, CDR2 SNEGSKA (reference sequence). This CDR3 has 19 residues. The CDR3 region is CSAGAAGPARLMNTGELFF.

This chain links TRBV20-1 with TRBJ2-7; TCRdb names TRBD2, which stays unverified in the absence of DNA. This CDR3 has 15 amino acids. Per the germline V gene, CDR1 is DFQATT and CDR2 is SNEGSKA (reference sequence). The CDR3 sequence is CTFQGPTAGGVVQYF.

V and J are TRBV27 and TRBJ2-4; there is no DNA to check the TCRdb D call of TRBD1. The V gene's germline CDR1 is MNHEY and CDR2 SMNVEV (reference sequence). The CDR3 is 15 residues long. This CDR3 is CASSPVAGGMNIQYF.

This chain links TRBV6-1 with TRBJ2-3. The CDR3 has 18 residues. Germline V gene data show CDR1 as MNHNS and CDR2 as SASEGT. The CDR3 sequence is CASSEVTPANWVRDTQYF.

The CDR3 protein is CASSPGSALGDHEQYF. V is TRBV28 and J is TRBJ2-7; there is no DNA to check the TCRdb D call of TRBD2. This CDR3 contains 16 residues. The germline CDR1 and CDR2 sequences are MDHEN and SYDVKM.

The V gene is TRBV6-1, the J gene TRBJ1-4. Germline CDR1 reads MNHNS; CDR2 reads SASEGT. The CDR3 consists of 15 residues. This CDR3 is CASSEAWTANEKLFF.

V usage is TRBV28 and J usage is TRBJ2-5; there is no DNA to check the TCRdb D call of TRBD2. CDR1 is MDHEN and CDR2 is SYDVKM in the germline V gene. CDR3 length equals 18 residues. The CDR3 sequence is CASSPNTSGRIAQETQYF.

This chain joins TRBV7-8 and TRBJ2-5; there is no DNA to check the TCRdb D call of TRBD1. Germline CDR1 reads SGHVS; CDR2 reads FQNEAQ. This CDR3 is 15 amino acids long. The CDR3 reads CASSLTDSLLETQYF.

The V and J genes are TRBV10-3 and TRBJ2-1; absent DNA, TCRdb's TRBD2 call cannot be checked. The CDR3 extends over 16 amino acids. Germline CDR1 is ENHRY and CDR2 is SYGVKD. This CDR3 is CAIRVRISGRADEQFF.

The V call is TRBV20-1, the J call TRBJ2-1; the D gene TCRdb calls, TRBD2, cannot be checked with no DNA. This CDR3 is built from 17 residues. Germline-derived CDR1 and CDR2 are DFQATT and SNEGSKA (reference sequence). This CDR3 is CSARAGLAGGPYNEQFF.

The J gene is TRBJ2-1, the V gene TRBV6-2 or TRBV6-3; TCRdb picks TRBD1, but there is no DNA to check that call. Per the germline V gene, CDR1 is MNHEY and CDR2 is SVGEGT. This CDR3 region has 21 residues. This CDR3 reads CASSYSVGTGTSGRSYNEQFF.

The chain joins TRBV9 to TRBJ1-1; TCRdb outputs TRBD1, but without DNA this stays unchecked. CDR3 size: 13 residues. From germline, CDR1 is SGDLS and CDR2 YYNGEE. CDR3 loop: CASSLSRGTEAFF.

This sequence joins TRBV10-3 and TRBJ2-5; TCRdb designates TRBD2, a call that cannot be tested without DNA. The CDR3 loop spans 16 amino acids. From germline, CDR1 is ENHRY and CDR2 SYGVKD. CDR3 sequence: CAISGDGLAGLETQYF.

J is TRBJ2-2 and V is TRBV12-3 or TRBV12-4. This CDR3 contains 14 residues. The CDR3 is CASSHGRYTGELFF.

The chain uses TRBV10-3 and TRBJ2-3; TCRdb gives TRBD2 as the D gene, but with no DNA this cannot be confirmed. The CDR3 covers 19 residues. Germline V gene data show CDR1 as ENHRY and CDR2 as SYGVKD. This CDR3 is CAISESRLAGSSSTDTQYF.

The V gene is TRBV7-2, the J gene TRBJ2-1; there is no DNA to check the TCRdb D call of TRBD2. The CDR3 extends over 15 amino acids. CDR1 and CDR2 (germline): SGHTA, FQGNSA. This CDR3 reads CASSSTSGRMSEQFF.

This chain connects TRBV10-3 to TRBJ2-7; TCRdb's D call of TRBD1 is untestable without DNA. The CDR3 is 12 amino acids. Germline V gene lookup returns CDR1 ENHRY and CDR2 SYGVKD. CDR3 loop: CATRQGRDEQYF.